These T cell receptor beta chains were read from a single sample in a study of blood T cell repertoires in COVID-19. TCRdb's table, derived via immunoSEQ multiplex PCR, lists solely in-frame clones and lacks some. Of more than 200,000 clones listed, approximately 78% were seen once; the top ten hold about 10%. Sample: peripheral blood. All receptors come from a woman over 75 with acute or convalescent COVID-19. The CDR3 runs from the conserved cysteine through the conserved F or W. D genes are given only for firm matches. Size is omitted from some rows. Given values are once, few, many or a class for expanded clones.

D: -; size: -; J: TRBJ1-2; V: TRBV11-2; CDR3: CASSLDPGPYTF; DNA: TGTGCCAGCAGCTTAGATCCAGGCCCCTACACCTTC
D: TRBD1; size: -; J: TRBJ1-4; V: TRBV7-9; CDR3: CASSPGQTPTNEKLFF; DNA: TGTGCCAGCAGCCCGGGACAGACTCCAACTAATGAAAAACTGTTTTTT
D: -; size: -; J: TRBJ1-1; V: TRBV7-9; CDR3: CASSLAPRGSGPMNTEAFF; DNA: TGTGCCAGCAGCTTAGCTCCTCGGGGGTCCGGGCCGATGAACACTGAAGCTTTCTTT
D: -; size: -; J: TRBJ1-1; V: TRBV19; CDR3: CASSIQTRGDTEAFF; DNA: TGTGCCAGTAGTATCCAAACTCGGGGGGACACTGAAGCTTTCTTT
D: -; size: few; J: TRBJ2-7; V: TRBV11-2; CDR3: CASSGEQGFFYEQYF; DNA: TGTGCCAGCAGCGGCGAACAGGGATTCTTCTACGAGCAGTACTTC
D: -; size: -; J: TRBJ2-7; V: TRBV6-5; CDR3: CASSYMEGVEYF; DNA: TGTGCCAGCAGTTACATGGAGGGAGTAGAGTACTTC
D: -; size: -; J: TRBJ1-3; V: TRBV11-3; CDR3: CASSGGGNSGNTIYF; DNA: TGTGCCAGCAGCGGGGGAGGGAACTCTGGAAACACCATATATTTT
D: -; size: -; J: TRBJ2-1; V: TRBV4-1; CDR3: CASSQAGLVYNEQFF; DNA: TGCGCCAGCAGCCAAGCGGGACTCGTATACAATGAGCAGTTCTTC
D: TRBD1; size: -; J: TRBJ1-3; V: TRBV6-5; CDR3: CASQTTTGDGTIYF; DNA: TGTGCCAGCCAAACTACGACAGGGGACGGCACCATATATTTT
D: TRBD1; size: -; J: TRBJ1-2; V: TRBV6-5; CDR3: CASSYRDRAGYGYTF; DNA: TGTGCCAGCAGTTACCGGGACAGGGCTGGCTATGGCTACACCTTC
D: -; size: -; J: TRBJ2-3; V: TRBV6-6; CDR3: CASILTGTDTQYF; DNA: TGTGCCAGCATTTTGACAGGCACAGATACGCAGTATTTT
D: -; size: -; J: TRBJ1-6; V: TRBV7-9; CDR3: CASSLSSSSYNSPLHF; DNA: TGTGCCAGCAGCTTAAGTTCGAGCTCCTATAATTCACCCCTCCACTTT
D: TRBD1; size: few; J: TRBJ2-7; V: TRBV29-1; CDR3: CSVSPGQLEQYF; DNA: TGCAGCGTTTCACCGGGACAGCTAGAGCAGTACTTC
D: -; size: -; J: TRBJ1-1; V: TRBV3-1/TRBV3-2; CDR3: CALRRENTEAFF; DNA: TGTGCCCTCCGACGGGAGAACACTGAAGCTTTCTTT
D: -; size: -; J: TRBJ2-3; V: TRBV29-1; CDR3: CSVGVTSTDTQYF; DNA: TGCAGCGTTGGTGTGACTAGCACAGATACGCAGTATTTT
D: -; size: -; J: TRBJ2-1; V: TRBV5-4; CDR3: CASSSADGNSYNEQFF; DNA: TGTGCCAGCAGCTCCGCGGACGGGAACTCCTACAATGAGCAGTTCTTC
D: -; size: once; J: TRBJ1-3; V: TRBV29-1; CDR3: CSAFSRSSGNTIYF; DNA: TGCAGCGCCTTCTCACGCAGCTCTGGAAACACCATATATTTT
D: -; size: few; J: TRBJ2-7; V: TRBV5-4; CDR3: CASSLAQVPGSEQYF; DNA: TGTGCCAGCAGCTTGGCGCAGGTCCCCGGTAGCGAGCAGTACTTC
D: TRBD1; size: -; J: TRBJ2-2; V: TRBV5-1; CDR3: CASSPGQVNTGELFF; DNA: TGCGCCAGCAGCCCCGGACAGGTTAACACCGGGGAGCTGTTTTTT
D: TRBD2; size: few; J: TRBJ2-3; V: TRBV10-2; CDR3: CASSVRLAGADTQYF; DNA: TGCGCCAGCAGTGTGAGACTAGCGGGAGCGGATACGCAGTATTTT
D: -; size: -; J: TRBJ1-6; V: TRBV5-5; CDR3: CASSPLGGRASYNSPLHF; DNA: TGTGCCAGCAGCCCGTTGGGGGGGAGGGCATCCTATAATTCACCCCTCCACTTT
D: TRBD1; size: -; J: TRBJ2-3; V: TRBV19; CDR3: CASGGQATDTQYF; DNA: TGTGCCAGTGGGGGACAGGCTACAGATACGCAGTATTTT
D: -; size: -; J: TRBJ1-2; V: TRBV29-1; CDR3: CSVSSGGDYGYTF; DNA: TGCAGCGTATCCAGCGGGGGCGACTATGGCTACACCTTC
D: -; size: -; J: TRBJ2-3; V: TRBV2; CDR3: CASWSSSSTDTQYF; DNA: TGTGCCAGCTGGAGTTCCAGTAGCACAGATACGCAGTATTTT
D: TRBD1; size: -; J: TRBJ2-2; V: TRBV19; CDR3: CASSPGQGGFGELFF; DNA: TGTGCCAGTAGCCCGGGACAGGGGGGCTTCGGGGAGCTGTTTTTT
D: -; size: -; J: TRBJ1-1; V: TRBV7-2; CDR3: CASSLVPQGEAFF; DNA: TGTGCCAGCAGCTTGGTACCTCAGGGGGAAGCTTTCTTT
D: TRBD1; size: -; J: TRBJ1-2; V: TRBV5-1; CDR3: CASSGEVGQGGYGYTF; DNA: TGCGCCAGCAGCGGGGAGGTGGGACAGGGCGGCTATGGCTACACCTTC
D: -; size: -; J: TRBJ1-4; V: TRBV15; CDR3: CATSRVGRTTNEKLFF; DNA: TGTGCCACCAGCAGAGTGGGCCGAACAACTAATGAAAAACTGTTTTTT